The 10 T cell receptor beta chains given below trace back to one sample, sequenced in a study of T cell responses to AZD1222 COVID-19 vaccine. Measured with immunoSEQ multiplex PCR; TCRdb has only the in-frame clones, and not every one. The repertoire holds 95,000 to 150,000 clones, with under 85% as singletons. The sequenced sample was peripheral blood, obtained on day 0 of AZD1222 vaccination. These receptors were collected from an adult in good health.

This chain joins TRBV29-1 and TRBJ2-5, with 8 bases fitting TRBD1. In germline, CDR1 is SQVTM, CDR2 ANQGSEA. The J segment lost 5 bases and the V segment lost 6 bases, leaving 8 bases of the junction unmatched. The CDR3 is 13 amino acids. The CDR3 is CSVKDREWETQYF. The CDR3 DNA follows: TGCAGCGTCAAGGACAGGGAATGGGAGACCCAGTACTTC.

The chain joins TRBV2 to TRBJ1-5; D remains ambiguous. The CDR3 consists of 15 residues. From germline, CDR1 is SNHLY and CDR2 FYNNEI. V gave up 4 bases and J gave up 0 bases, with 10 bases separating them. The DNA of the CDR3 is TGTGCCAGCAGTGTTTTAGGCAATAGCAATCAGCCCCAGCATTTT. This codes for CASSVLGNSNQPQHF.

For the CDR3, the DNA is TGTGCCAGTACCGACAGGTCGGGCCAGTACTTC. Encoded protein: CASTDRSGQYF. V is TRBV19 and J is TRBJ2-5, with TRBD1 as a possible D gene (6 bases). Germline values: CDR1 LNHDA, CDR2 SQIVND (reference sequence). CDR3 length: 11 amino acids. The germline V and J ends were trimmed by 7 bases and 10 bases, with 13 bases remaining between them. Variable domain in full (rest from reference TRBV19 and TRBJ2-5): DGGITQSPKYLFRKEGQNVTLSCEQNLNHDAMYWYRQDPGQGLRLIYYSQIVNDFQKGDIAEGYSVSREKKESFPLTVTSAQKNPTAFYLCASTDRSGQYFGPGTRLLVL.

This clone was seen more than once but under ten times. For the CDR3, the DNA is TGTGCCAGCAGCAAAGGGCCCCCTAGCGGGGGAGCCAAAAACATTCAGTACTTC. Translating it yields CASSKGPPSGGAKNIQYF. V gene TRBV7-3 combines with J gene TRBJ2-4; TRBD2 matches at 10 bases. V dropped 5 bases and J dropped 0; count of bases not matched to a gene: 10. This CDR3 contains 18 residues. The germline V gene has CDR1 SGHTA and CDR2 FQGTGA.

V is TRBV11-2 and J is TRBJ2-2; no firm D call. Germline loops: CDR1 SGHAT, CDR2 FQNNGV. The CDR3 extends over 15 amino acids. The V end lost 5 bases, the J end lost 6 bases, and 16 bases lay between the germline ends. CDR3 nucleotide sequence: TGTGCCAGCAGCCCCGAAGGGTCCGGTGCCGGGGAGCTGTTTTTT. Translation gives CASSPEGSGAGELFF.

This rearrangement joins TRBV6-5 to TRBJ2-7; TRBD2 agrees at 8 bases. V dropped 4 bases and J dropped 5; count of bases not matched to a gene: 10. This CDR3 has 15 amino acids. The germline CDR1 and CDR2 sequences are MNHEY and SVGAGI. The DNA of the CDR3 is TGTGCCAGCAGTTGGGGACTAGAGGCGGGTGACGAGCAGTACTTC. It encodes CASSWGLEAGDEQYF.

The chain uses TRBV7-8 and TRBJ2-7; D may be TRBD2 (5 bases). The ends were cut back, 2 bases at V and 3 bases at J, with 14 bases in the middle. The germline gives CDR1 SGHVS, CDR2 FQNEAQ. CDR3 length: 15 amino acids. This CDR3 reads CASSLRRESVYEQYF. In DNA form, the CDR3 reads TGTGCCAGCAGCTTAAGACGGGAATCGGTCTACGAGCAGTACTTC.

The V call is TRBV5-6, the J call TRBJ2-5; D is unclear. There are 11 residues in the CDR3. CDR1 is SGHDT and CDR2 is YYEEEE in the germline V gene. Trimming took 2 bases from V and 5 from J, leaving 4 bases between them. CDR3 loop: CASSFEETQYF. Here the CDR3 DNA reads TGTGCCAGCAGCTTCGAGGAGACCCAGTACTTC. The entire variable domain, with the rest obtained from reference TRBV5-6 and TRBJ2-5, is as follows: DAGVTQSPTHLIKTRGQQVTLRCSPKSGHDTVSWYQQALGQGPQFIFQYYEEEERQRGNFPDRFSGHQFPNYSSELNVNALLLGDSALYLCASSFEETQYFGPGTRLLVL.

This sequence joins TRBV28 and TRBJ1-2, with 11 bases lining up with TRBD1. The CDR3 contains 14 residues. The V gene end was trimmed by 5 bases and the J gene end by 6 bases; junction bases not matched to a gene: 5. The V gene's germline CDR1 is MDHEN and CDR2 SYDVKM. CDR3 DNA sequence: TGTGCCAGCAGTATCCCGGGACAGGGGGATGGCTACACCTTC. Amino acids: CASSIPGQGDGYTF.

The chain recombines TRBV5-8 with TRBJ1-2; D unclear. CDR1 and CDR2 (germline): SGHTS, YDEGEE. Trimming took off 7 bases at V and 3 bases at J, with 10 bases between the two ends. The CDR3 has 12 amino acids. CDR3 amino acids: CASRHRYYGYTF. CDR3 bases: TGTGCCAGCCGTCATCGTTACTATGGCTACACCTTC.